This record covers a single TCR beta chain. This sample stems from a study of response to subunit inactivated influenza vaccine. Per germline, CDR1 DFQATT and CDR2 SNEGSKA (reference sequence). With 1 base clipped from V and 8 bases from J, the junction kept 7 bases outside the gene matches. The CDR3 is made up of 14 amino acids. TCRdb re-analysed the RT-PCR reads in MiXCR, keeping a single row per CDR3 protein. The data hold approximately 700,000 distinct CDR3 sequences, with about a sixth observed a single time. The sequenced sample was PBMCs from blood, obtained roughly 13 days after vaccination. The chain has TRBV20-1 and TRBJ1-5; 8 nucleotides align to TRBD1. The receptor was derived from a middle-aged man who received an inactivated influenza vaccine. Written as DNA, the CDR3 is TGCAGTGCTAGAGCGCAGGGGGCGAGGAAGCCCCAGCATTTT. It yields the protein CSARAQGARKPQHF.